One and the same sample provided the 18 T cell receptor beta chains below, sequenced in a study of T cell changes during pregnancy in multiple sclerosis. TCRdb's table, derived via immunoSEQ multiplex PCR, lists solely in-frame clones and lacks some. The sample yields roughly 47,000 clones, 94% seen once. The material sequenced was CD8+ T cells from peripheral blood mononuclear cells, taken before pregnancy. The receptor set was obtained from a female donor with multiple sclerosis, enrolled in a pregnancy study.

This clone appeared once. V and J are TRBV5-4 and TRBJ2-5; 8 bases map to TRBD1. This CDR3 has 16 amino acids. Germline V gene sequence: CDR1 SGHNT, CDR2 YYREEE (reference sequence). V was pared by 4 bases and J by 10 bases, with 18 bases of the junction left unmatched. The CDR3 DNA reads TGTGCCAGCAGCCCAGGATATGACAGGGGCCGCGCGCTCCAGTACTTC. Encoded protein: CASSPGYDRGRALQYF.

V gene TRBV27 combines with J gene TRBJ2-1; no reliable D call. V lost 2 bases, J lost 12 bases, and 8 bases lay in between. The CDR3 length is 11 residues. Looked up from germline, CDR1 is MNHEY and CDR2 is SMNVEV (reference sequence). This CDR3 reads CASSLGQGQFF. As DNA, the CDR3 is TGTGCCAGCAGTTTAGGGCAAGGGCAGTTCTTC.

The rearrangement uses TRBV6-5 and TRBJ2-2; D not certain. The V end lost 10 bases, the J end lost 3 bases, and 15 bases lay between the germline ends. Germline assignment: CDR1 MNHEY and CDR2 SVGAGI. The CDR3 covers 14 residues. CDR3: CATITTPHTGELFF. CDR3 coding DNA: TGTGCCACCATCACTACTCCTCACACCGGGGAGCTGTTTTTT.

The rearrangement uses TRBV11-1 and TRBJ2-7; 8 bases fit TRBD1. The CDR3 totals 14 residues. CDR1 is SGHAT and CDR2 is FQDESV in the germline V gene (reference sequence). J was trimmed by 2 bases and V by 6 bases; bases with no gene match: 6. DNA of the CDR3: TGTGCCAGCAGTAGGGACAGGAATACCTACGAGCAGTACTTC. It codes for CASSRDRNTYEQYF.

The genes are TRBV5-4 and TRBJ2-3; 12 bases are a match to TRBD2. CDR3 size: 16 residues. Trimming took 4 bases from V and 4 from J; bases not matched to a gene: 7. The germline V gene encodes CDR1 SGHNT and CDR2 YYREEE (reference sequence). CDR3 in DNA: TGTGCCAGCAGCCTCGGGACTAGCGGGTCGGCAGATACGCAGTATTTT. This gives the protein CASSLGTSGSADTQYF.

This chain links TRBV27 with TRBJ2-1; D is unresolved. The CDR3 contains 18 residues. Germline V gene lookup returns CDR1 MNHEY and CDR2 SMNVEV (reference sequence). The ends were cut back, 4 bases at V and 0 bases at J, with 19 bases in the middle. The CDR3, as DNA: TGTGCCAGCAGTTATTATGCGCCTTACCTGAGCTCCTACAATGAGCAGTTCTTC. This sequence encodes CASSYYAPYLSSYNEQFF.

The V and J genes are TRBV13 and TRBJ2-1, with D perhaps matching TRBD2 (7 bases). The CDR3 contains 17 residues. Germline V gives CDR1 PRHDT, CDR2 FYEKMQ (reference sequence). The ends were cut back, 4 bases at V and 0 bases at J, with 16 bases in the middle. The CDR3 reads CASSSRGGASSYNEQFF. Written as DNA, the CDR3 is TGTGCCAGCAGCTCGAGAGGGGGGGCGAGCTCCTACAATGAGCAGTTCTTC.

This clone is a singleton in its sample. The chain uses TRBV28 and TRBJ2-1; D perhaps matches TRBD2 (6 bases). Germline V gene data show CDR1 as MDHEN and CDR2 as SYDVKM. Trimming stripped 3 bases from V and 4 bases from J, with 7 bases between. The CDR3 runs 13 residues. The CDR3 is CASSFRGYNEQFF. The CDR3 DNA sequence: TGTGCCAGCAGTTTTCGGGGGTACAATGAGCAGTTCTTC.

The chain combines TRBV6-6 with TRBJ1-1; TRBD1 might be the D (5 bases). The germline V and J ends were trimmed by 4 bases and 3 bases, with 18 bases remaining between them. Germline V lookup: CDR1 MNHNY, CDR2 SVGAGI (reference sequence). This CDR3 comprises 16 residues. DNA of the CDR3: TGTGCCAGCAGTTCCTTGAGGGTCGGGGGGTACACTGAAGCTTTCTTT. Its protein is CASSSLRVGGYTEAFF.

V and J are TRBV6-5 and TRBJ2-5, with TRBD2 matching 8 bases. The DNA end favors TRBJ2-7, so the J call may be wrong. Germline V gene data show CDR1 as MNHEY and CDR2 as SVGAGI. This CDR3 contains 14 residues. The CDR3 region is CASSYGGRLHEQYF. CDR3 DNA sequence: TGTGCCAGCAGTTACGGCGGGAGGTTACACGAGCAGTACTTC.

The chain combines TRBV29-1 with TRBJ1-1; 7 bases agree with TRBD1. The germline CDR1 and CDR2 sequences are SQVTM and ANQGSEA. V shed 6 bases and J 2 bases; nucleotides not matched to a gene: 3. This CDR3 comprises 12 residues. The CDR3 DNA reads TGCAGCGTCGGGACAGTCAACACTGAAGCTTTCTTT. It codes for CSVGTVNTEAFF.

This rearrangement joins TRBV19 to TRBJ2-3; TRBD2 matches 12 bases. The CDR3 length is 17 residues. CDR1 LNHDA and CDR2 SQIVND come from the germline V gene (reference sequence). With 5 bases clipped from V and 3 bases from J, the junction kept 9 bases outside the gene matches. The CDR3 region has the DNA TGTGCCAGTAGTTCTAGACTAGCGGGAGAAGGAACAGATACGCAGTATTTT. Translated, it gives CASSSRLAGEGTDTQYF.

The chain carries TRBV11-1 and TRBJ1-1, with D possibly matching TRBD1 (5 bases). The CDR3 runs to 14 residues. Germline-derived CDR1 and CDR2 are SGHAT and FQDESV (reference sequence). Between the trimmed V and J ends, which lost 5 bases and 1 base, there was a span of 11 bases. Here the CDR3 reads CASSPRTSNTEAFF. As DNA, the CDR3 is TGTGCCAGCAGCCCCCGGACATCGAACACTGAAGCTTTCTTT.

CDR3 DNA sequence: TGTGCCAGCAGCCAGGGACAGGGATTTCGCGAGCAGTACTTC. It codes for CASSQGQGFREQYF. The chain has TRBV28 and TRBJ2-7; 9 nucleotides match TRBD1. The junction had 9 bases not matched to a gene; V was cut back by 6 bases and J by 6 bases. CDR1 MDHEN and CDR2 SYDVKM come from the germline V gene. The CDR3 consists of 14 residues.

This clone was found once. The V gene is TRBV27, the J gene TRBJ1-5; the D gene is possibly TRBD1 (5 bases). Trimming removed 7 bases at V and 5 bases at J, with 15 bases between. Germline CDR1 MNHEY, CDR2 SMNVEV (reference sequence). The CDR3 is 14 amino acids. CDR3 protein: CASMGLQMDQPQHF. The CDR3 DNA follows: TGTGCCAGCATGGGGCTCCAAATGGATCAGCCCCAGCATTTT.

The chain employs TRBV7-6 and TRBJ2-1; no clear D gene. V gave up 2 bases and J gave up 6 bases, with 14 bases separating them. CDR3 length: 15 amino acids. Per the germline V gene, CDR1 is SGHVS and CDR2 is FNYEAQ. CDR3 in DNA: TGTGCCAGCAGCTTATCAGGCTTTAACTCCAATGAGCAGTTCTTC. Translated, it gives CASSLSGFNSNEQFF. Combining the CDR3 with reference TRBV7-6 and TRBJ2-1 gives the whole variable domain GAGVSQSPRYKVTKRGQDVALRCDPISGHVSLYWYRQALGQGPEFLTYFNYEAQQDKSGLPNDRFSAERPEGSISTLTIQRTEQRDSAMYRCASSLSGFNSNEQFFGPGTRLTVL.

This clone was counted a single time. V gene TRBV12-5 combines with J gene TRBJ1-2, with D tentatively TRBD1 (5 bases). Germline V gives CDR1 LGHNT, CDR2 FRNRAP. The length of the CDR3 is 15 residues. The germline V and J ends were trimmed by 0 bases and 5 bases, with 13 bases remaining between them. The CDR3 coding sequence is TGTGCTAGTGGTTTGGTTGCGGGGGACGGATATGGCTACACCTTC. Translation: CASGLVAGDGYGYTF.

CDR3 sequence (DNA): TGTGCCAGCAGCTTAACGGTGAACACTGAAGCTTTCTTT. Protein sequence: CASSLTVNTEAFF. The rearrangement links TRBV5-4 to TRBJ1-1; no definite D call. Germline V gene data show CDR1 as SGHNT and CDR2 as YYREEE (reference sequence). The CDR3 sequence is 13 residues long. V shed 2 bases and J shed 0 bases, with 5 bases lying between them.